This T cell receptor beta chain was sequenced in a study of cytomegalovirus exposure and HLA in healthy donors (dated by TCRdb to the late 2010s). Background for the entire study: An earlier analysis of a few hundred of the donors reported approximately 300 Gb of sequence data and 117 million unique TCR beta sequences obtained from about 200 million T cells. Roughly 300 gigabases of sequencing data and around 80 million unique TCR sequences made up an early release that covered 640 HLA-typed donors. The genetic ancestry cluster associated with self-reported Caucasian donors included around four fifths of the 398 genotyped donors. The aim of the study was to test whether cataloging public T cell receptors could identify signatures of past pathogen exposure. The study profiled the T cell repertoires of approximately 700 subjects by immunosequencing and related them to cytomegalovirus serostatus. Besides the first cohort of approximately 710 subjects, a separate validation cohort made up of 90 to 150 different subjects was used. To predict cytomegalovirus infection status, the study brought together high-throughput TCR immunosequencing, statistical association of individual TCRs with disease status, and machine learning. A later analysis re-analyzed previously published TCR beta repertoires from 600 to 850 donors and added high-resolution HLA genotyping to study TCR occurrence patterns. In the later analysis, no new phenotypic data were used to find candidate immune exposures; instead, reliance was placed on TCR beta sequences and their occurrence across donors. To decide whether each TCR beta V gene segment behaved as functional or pseudogenic, an earlier analysis of nearly 600 of the donors relied on high-throughput TCR beta sequencing. Alongside the repertoire data, information on donor age, sex, ethnicity and CMV serostatus was compiled. A later genetic analysis used genome-wide SNP genotypes for about 65% of the 666 donors, treating that subset as a discovery cohort. All discovery cohort repertoires had been generated using a single sequencing platform. HLA typing covered class I and class II loci at four-digit resolution. The number of typed donors differed by locus: about 620-640 for A, B, C, DRB1 and DQB1; approximately 530 for DQA1; about 600 for DPA1; and some 470 for DPB1. Five DR-DQ haplotypes were handled as single units for association and clustering, since linkage in the cohort was strong. Across 398 genotyped donors of the cohort, an average of roughly 250,000 unique TCR beta nucleotide sequences per donor were sequenced, and roughly a sixth of those sequences were non-productive. Study-level results and caveats: Because some donors lacked HLA typing at each locus, the association tests relied only on the typed subset. Because counts were too low, roughly 17 rarely observed V segments, including chromosome 9 orphons, were left out of the earlier analysis of several hundred of the donors. In a later analysis, TCR association rates were found to vary across HLA loci, with the most associated TCRs seen for DRB1 alleles and the fewest for HLA-C alleles. Correlated functional status among segregating V segments might be attributable to linkage disequilibrium, but an unknown experimental factor could not be ruled out. Across donors, most TCR sequences were observed very rarely, whereas some public TCRs were present in many individuals. Only TCR beta chains were sequenced in this cohort, and the absence of alpha or paired-chain data limited detectable features. Assigning TCR associations to individual alleles was difficult when HLA alleles, especially DR and DQ, strongly co-occurred. A further reported finding was that TCR beta sequences accurately predicted the HLA-A and HLA-B alleles for most subjects in the first cohort. The study listed approximately 160 TCR beta chains as associated with cytomegalovirus. At a false discovery rate of 0.05, a later analysis linked 16,951 TCR beta sequences to specific HLA alleles. A later analysis found that HLA-associated TCR beta chains were more clonally expanded and had lower generation probabilities than equally common non-associated chains. The sequencing pipeline was judged likely to have produced a cluster of highly shared sequence variants as a technical artifact. An association between a missense DCLRE1C variant and V-gene and J-gene trimming of TCR beta chains was found in a later genetic analysis and replicated in an independent cohort. According to a later analysis, parvovirus B19, influenza, CMV and Epstein-Barr virus appeared linked to several top co-occurrence clusters. Roughly uniform sequencing depth across donors was assumed in presence/absence analyses, although this assumption may not hold. It was suggested by the authors that the approach could potentially be generalized to other disease states and immunological phenotypes. The 87-base-pair reads could not distinguish some IMGT-functional V segments, including TRBV6-2 and TRBV6-3, so those segments were excluded. An earlier analysis of around 600 of the donors showed that most TCR beta V segments appeared in productive rearrangements either about 90% or about 30% of the time, which broadly matched IMGT annotations. Cytomegalovirus status was reported to be diagnosed by the classifier with high specificity and sensitivity in both the original and validation cohorts. A later analysis found that most CMV-associated TCR beta chains appeared HLA-restricted, with HLA associations seemingly driven largely by CMV exposure. A later genetic analysis reported fewer N-insertions in productive TCRs among donors in an Asian-associated ancestry cluster than the approximately 700-donor mean. CMV serostatus was the only immune exposure information available for the cohort. In vitro tests confirmed that a few of the cytomegalovirus-associated TCR beta chains recognize cytomegalovirus antigens.

The cohort consisted of approximately 690 healthy bone marrow donors. All cohort members were sampled while nominally healthy, although unrecorded immune exposures were likely present. The donor tested CMV seronegative, placing the donor among the approximately 360 seronegative members of the cohort. Every donor gave a peripheral blood sample, and the peripheral blood mononuclear cells from that sample were used for TCR beta sequencing. The Qiagen DNeasy Blood Extraction Kit was used to extract genomic DNA from the blood cell samples. This clone was observed once. No antigen is known for it. No qualities accompany the bases; no much larger clone lies one base away. The library was produced with the immunoSEQ multiplex PCR assay. A mixture of 60 forward primers for TCR Vbeta segments and 13 reverse primers for TCR Jbeta segments was used in the multiplex PCR. The CDR3 region of rearranged TCR beta genes was amplified from genomic DNA by a multiplex PCR assay. The amplified TCR beta libraries were sequenced on the Illumina HiSeq System as 87-base-pair reads. The published analysis was carried out like this. Across the 500 to 750 repertoires, a later analysis counted around 80 million unique TCR beta chains, roughly 11 million of which were shared by at least two donors. A nearest-neighbor algorithm error-corrected the raw reads and collapsed the reads into unique sequences, merging closely related sequences to remove PCR and sequencing errors. CDR3 sequences were aligned to IMGT reference sequences to assign V, D and J gene segments. For a sequence to be retained, a match of at least six nucleotides to both a V gene segment and a J gene segment was required. Rearrangements were classified as productive when the CDR3 lacked stop codons and remained in frame with V and J, and all other rearrangements were classified as non-productive. Following IMGT convention, CDR3 was defined as the stretch from the second conserved V-encoded cysteine up to the conserved J-encoded phenylalanine. Sequences without an unambiguous match to a single V gene segment were excluded from the earlier analysis of about 600 of the donors. An earlier analysis of some 610 of the donors called V segments functional above 56.7% productive rearrangements and segregating when the between-donor standard deviation exceeded 5%. A statistical classification framework was developed to diagnose cytomegalovirus status using the catalog of TCR beta chain sequences. In a later analysis, V and J genes were assigned by comparing TCR nucleotide sequences against IMGT/GENE-DB human TR gene sequences. In a later analysis, CDR3 sequences and most-parsimonious VDJ recombination scenarios were assigned using the TCRdist pipeline. A later analysis defined each TCR beta chain by its CDR3 amino acid sequence plus V-gene family, and excluded reads lacking a unique V-gene family. In a later analysis, nearly 600 highly shared, low-generation-probability nucleotide sequences were removed to address suspected cross-contamination and a sequencing artifact. In a later analysis, a clonal expansion index for each public chain was calculated from normalized within-repertoire ranks of inferred template counts. A later analysis computed generation probabilities with a VDJ recombination model fitted to out-of-frame rearrangements, and checked the results against IGoR. Hypergeometric tests were used in a later analysis to score TCR-TCR, TCR-HLA and TCR-CMV co-occurrence, with a repertoire-size bias correction applied to the TCR pairs. A later analysis estimated false discovery rates by permuting HLA or CMV assignments 20 times. In a later analysis, co-occurring TCRs were grouped with DBSCAN, and TCRdist sequence similarity was added when clustering was performed within HLA-allele-positive subsets. Repertoires with fewer than 30,000 or more than 120,000 public chains, plus five repertoires with anomalous nucleotide sharing, were excluded from co-occurrence clustering. The immuneACCESS repertoire file appears here via TCRdb, limited to in-frame rearrangements. These files lack a portion of the clones; in checked studies, under half of the deficit traces to unresolved V genes, and the cause of the others is not known. V and J calls and clone size are those listed in that table; D and trimming were worked out from the DNA. The sample has tens of thousands of clones on record, around 82% of them singletons. The biggest ten clones account for approximately 3% of the sample.

V is clipped by 1 base and J by 8 bases, and the sequence between their germline boundaries is 18 bases long. Including cysteine and phenylalanine, the CDR3 has 16 amino acids. Only the CDR3 DNA is retained, 48 bases long and in frame from the first base. The germline V gene gives CDR1 as SGHTA and CDR2 as FQGNSA. Here the chain combines TRBV7-2 and TRBJ2-1; TRBD2 might be the D gene, on 6 matching bases. Sequenced material: PBMCs. This sequence originates from a woman aged 18-29 years in good health and CMV-seronegative. The DNA sequence is as follows: TGTGCCAGCAGCTTAGTCAGACTAGTCATTGGGGATGAGCAGTTCTTC. It is translated as CASSLVRLVIGDEQFF.